These 15 T cell receptor beta chains were all obtained from the same sample, sequenced in a study of blood T cell repertoires in COVID-19. Produced via immunoSEQ multiplex PCR; TCRdb's table is partial and in-frame only. This sample has about 220,000 clones; around 85% occur once, and the top ten carry approximately 1.3%. Source material: PBMCs or T cells enriched from blood (not recorded which). These TCRs come from a woman in her 40s with acute COVID-19.

The chain is built from TRBV29-1 and TRBJ2-1, with 7 positions matching TRBD2. CDR3 size: 15 residues. Unmatched junction bases numbered 10, after V lost 0 bases and J lost 8 bases. Germline CDR1 SQVTM, CDR2 ANQGSEA. The CDR3 spells CSVEDWSGAGDEQFF. CDR3 bases: TGCAGCGTTGAAGATTGGAGCGGGGCTGGCGATGAGCAGTTCTTC.

The chain carries TRBV9 and TRBJ2-7; 7 nucleotides align to TRBD2. Germline CDR1 reads SGDLS; CDR2 reads YYNGEE. The ends lost 4 bases at V and 3 bases at J; junction bases unmatched: 7. The CDR3 runs 14 residues. Here the CDR3 reads CASSPGLEGYEQYF. CDR3 bases: TGTGCCAGCAGCCCTGGACTAGAGGGCTACGAGCAGTACTTC.

The chain employs TRBV24-1 and TRBJ1-1, with no clear D. V shed 4 bases and J shed 5 bases, with 7 bases lying between them. The length of the CDR3 is 12 residues. From germline, CDR1 is KGHDR and CDR2 SFDVKD. CDR3 region: CATSDRDTEAFF. CDR3 sequence (DNA): TGTGCCACCAGTGACCGGGATACTGAAGCTTTCTTT.

The table lists this clone with a few counts. The genes are TRBV5-1 and TRBJ2-2; possible D gene TRBD2, 6 bases. This CDR3 is 17 amino acids long. Per germline, CDR1 SGHRS and CDR2 YFSETQ. The V end lost 1 base, the J end lost 3 bases, and 16 bases lay between the germline ends. CDR3 region: CASSLYAGYSYTGELFF. CDR3 nucleotide sequence: TGCGCCAGCAGCTTGTATGCGGGATATAGTTACACCGGGGAGCTGTTTTTT.

This rearrangement joins TRBV5-1 to TRBJ1-1; D is perhaps TRBD1 (6 bases). V gave up 4 bases and J gave up 4 bases, with 17 bases separating them. From germline, CDR1 is SGHRS and CDR2 YFSETQ. The length of the CDR3 is 15 residues. CDR3: CASSMGGGARTEAFF. CDR3 nucleotides: TGCGCCAGCAGCATGGGTGGGGGGGCCCGCACTGAAGCTTTCTTT.

The CDR3 reads CASSLVLAGNPTDTQYF. CDR3 bases: TGTGCCAGCAGCTTAGTGCTAGCGGGGAATCCCACAGATACGCAGTATTTT. The rearrangement links TRBV11-3 to TRBJ2-3; TRBD2 aligns across 9 bases. The CDR3 has 17 amino acids. V trimming: 1 base; J trimming: 2 bases; junction bases outside the gene matches: 7. Germline values: CDR1 SGHNT, CDR2 YENEEA.

The chain uses TRBV5-6 and TRBJ2-1; D possibly corresponds to TRBD2 (5 bases). V dropped 1 base and J dropped 3 bases, with 5 bases sitting between them. The CDR3 runs to 13 residues. Germline V lookup: CDR1 SGHDT, CDR2 YYEEEE. In nucleotides, the CDR3 is TGTGCCAGCAGCTTGCGGGGCTACAATGAGCAGTTCTTC. It yields the protein CASSLRGYNEQFF.

The CDR3 sequence: CASSSPTWAGDTGELFF. DNA for the CDR3: TGTGCCAGCAGCTCTCCGACTTGGGCGGGGGATACCGGGGAGCTGTTTTTT. The chain recombines TRBV5-4 with TRBJ2-2, with 7 bases matching TRBD2. This CDR3 is built from 17 residues. The germline V gene encodes CDR1 SGHNT and CDR2 YYREEE (reference sequence). Unmatched junction bases numbered 13, after V lost 3 bases and J lost 5 bases.

The chain joins TRBV2 to TRBJ1-2; D ambiguous. V was shortened by 1 base and J by 3 bases, with 12 bases between the two germline ends. The length of the CDR3 is 15 residues. Germline lookup yields CDR1 SNHLY and CDR2 FYNNEI. The CDR3 protein is CASSEGHPPDYGYTF. The CDR3, as DNA: TGTGCCAGCAGTGAAGGACACCCGCCGGACTATGGCTACACCTTC.

The rearrangement joins TRBV5-1 to TRBJ2-5; the match to TRBD1 covers 10 bases. The trim removed 5 bases at V and 6 bases at J, leaving 13 bases unmatched. The CDR3 runs 16 residues. Germline CDR1 reads SGHRS; CDR2 reads YFSETQ. The CDR3 bases are TGCGCCAGCAGTTTGTTCACCGGGACAGGGGTCAAGACCCAGTACTTC. Translated: CASSLFTGTGVKTQYF.

CDR3 sequence: CASSLGTGRGSGANVLTF. Here the CDR3 DNA reads TGTGCCAGCAGCTTGGGGACAGGGAGGGGCTCTGGGGCCAACGTCCTGACTTTC. This sequence joins TRBV7-8 and TRBJ2-6; 9 bases align to TRBD1. This CDR3 contains 18 residues. V lost 3 bases to trimming and J lost 0 bases; unmatched junction nucleotides: 6. The germline V gene encodes CDR1 SGHVS and CDR2 FQNEAQ. Based on the CDR3 plus reference TRBV7-8 and TRBJ2-6, the full variable domain is GAGVSQSPRYKVAKRGQDVALRCDPISGHVSLFWYQQALGQGPEFLTYFQNEAQLDKSGLPSDRFFAERPEGSVSTLKIQRTQQEDSAVYLCASSLGTGRGSGANVLTFGAGSRLTVL.

The V and J genes are TRBV5-5 and TRBJ1-4, with unresolved D. The germline CDR1 and CDR2 sequences are SGHKS and YYEKEE (reference sequence). The CDR3 consists of 15 residues. The V and J ends lost 2 bases and 3 bases respectively, with 11 bases between them. The CDR3 region has the DNA TGTGCCAGCAGCTTATTGGGAGAGCCTAATGAAAAACTGTTTTTT. Translating gives CASSLLGEPNEKLFF.

This clone was picked up a small number of times. The CDR3 nucleotides are TGTGCCAGCACCAAGGAGTCTGGCGGGTTCCAAGAGACCCAGTACTTC. It codes for CASTKESGGFQETQYF. This chain uses TRBV7-6 with TRBJ2-5, with a possible D match to TRBD2 (5 bases). Trimming shortened V by 7 bases and J by 1 base, and 19 bases separated the two germline ends. In germline, CDR1 is SGHVS, CDR2 FNYEAQ. The CDR3 has 16 amino acids.

This chain connects TRBV2 to TRBJ2-3, with 12 nucleotides matching TRBD2. Germline CDR1 SNHLY, CDR2 FYNNEI. The CDR3 covers 17 residues. Trimming cost V 6 bases and J 2 bases; bases outside gene matches: 9. The CDR3 protein is CASRTPSGGADTDTQYF. The CDR3 bases are TGTGCCAGCAGGACCCCTAGCGGGGGGGCCGACACAGATACGCAGTATTTT.

CDR3 nucleotides: TGTGCCTGGAGTGGCAGGGTAGGGGATACGCAGTATTTT. Encoded protein: CAWSGRVGDTQYF. V usage is TRBV30 and J usage is TRBJ2-3, with D perhaps matching TRBD1 (5 bases). Germline loops: CDR1 GTSNPN, CDR2 SVGIG (reference sequence). The CDR3 length is 13 residues. V gave up 1 base and J gave up 6 bases, with 11 bases separating them.